This T cell receptor (beta chain) was observed in a study of Ad26.COV2.S vaccination and SARS-CoV-2 variants. Study-wide findings and caveats: An underestimation of total T cell responses may have resulted from the TCR breadth and depth analyses.

The table came from immunoSEQ multiplex PCR; TCRdb's copy has only in-frame clones and leaves some out. Of roughly 500,000 clones in the sample, around 88% were seen once. The treatment here: about 20 received Ad26.COV2.S at low or high dose, single or two shots; several received placebo; per-sample allocation not given. Day 63 after the first injection of vaccine or placebo was the sampling time. With 8 bases removed from V and 8 bases from J, the gap between germline ends came to 19 bases. Germline loops: CDR1 SGHTA, CDR2 FQGTGA. The CDR3 has 15 amino acids. As for this clone: Its target is not known.

This specimen was peripheral blood, taken in a trial of Ad26.COV2.S vaccine versus placebo. This TCR was sampled from a person aged 18-60 years who received the Ad26.COV2.S COVID-19 vaccine or a placebo. The chain is built from TRBV7-3 and TRBJ1-6; the D gene is possibly TRBD1 (5 bases). The chain's CDR3 is CASSPWGGVDSPLHF. DNA for the CDR3: TGTGCCAGCTCCCCTTGGGGAGGGGTTGATTCACCCCTCCACTTT.